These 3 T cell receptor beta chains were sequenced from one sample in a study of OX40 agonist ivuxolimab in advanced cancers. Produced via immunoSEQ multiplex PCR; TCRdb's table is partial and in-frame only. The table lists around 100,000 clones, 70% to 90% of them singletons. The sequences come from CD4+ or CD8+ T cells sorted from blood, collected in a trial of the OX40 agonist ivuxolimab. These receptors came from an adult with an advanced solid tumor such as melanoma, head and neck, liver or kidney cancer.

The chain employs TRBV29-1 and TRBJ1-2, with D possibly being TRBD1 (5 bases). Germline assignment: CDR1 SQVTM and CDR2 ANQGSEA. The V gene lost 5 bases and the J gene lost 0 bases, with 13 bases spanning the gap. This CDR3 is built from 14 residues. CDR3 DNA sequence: TGCAGCGTTTCTTTTCAGGGAACTAACTATGGCTACACCTTC. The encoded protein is CSVSFQGTNYGYTF. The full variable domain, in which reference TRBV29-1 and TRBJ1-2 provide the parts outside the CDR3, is SAVISQKPSRDICQRGTSLTIQCQVDSQVTMMFWYRQQPGQSLTLIATANQGSEATYESGFVIDKFPISRPNLTFSTLTVSNMSPEDSSIYLCSVSFQGTNYGYTFGSGTRLTVV.

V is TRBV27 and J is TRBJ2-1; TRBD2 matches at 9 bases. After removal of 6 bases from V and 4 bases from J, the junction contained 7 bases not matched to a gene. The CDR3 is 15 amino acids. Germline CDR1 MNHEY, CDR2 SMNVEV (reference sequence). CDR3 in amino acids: CASREREDSYNEQFF. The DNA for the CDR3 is TGTGCCAGCAGGGAGCGGGAGGACTCGTACAATGAGCAGTTCTTC.

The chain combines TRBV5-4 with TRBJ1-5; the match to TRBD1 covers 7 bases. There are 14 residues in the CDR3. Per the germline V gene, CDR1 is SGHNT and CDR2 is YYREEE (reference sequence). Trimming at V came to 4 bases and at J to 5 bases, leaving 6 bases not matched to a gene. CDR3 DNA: TGTGCCAGCAGCGGACAGGCCTCCCATCAGCCCCAGCATTTT. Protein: CASSGQASHQPQHF.